This record looks at one T cell receptor beta chain sequence and its context. As yet, its antigen is unknown. Trimming took 5 bases from V and 7 from J, leaving 18 bases between them. CDR3 length equals 15 residues. The sample belongs to a study of post-analysis software for immune sequencing data. Overall study results and limits: Patients had higher frequencies than controls of roughly 5 TRBV segments, including TRBV5-6, TRBV5-1 and TRBV20-1.

Unique molecular identifiers tagged the TCR beta cDNA libraries. cDNA molecules numbering roughly 0.5 million came from around 1 to 10 million T cells. TCRdb independently ran MiXCR on the PCR reads; one entry per CDR3 protein. The sample has hundreds of thousands of distinct CDR3 sequences; approximately 53% are singletons. This clonotype originated in a girl aged 5-17 years with multiple sclerosis. The sequenced sample was blood. The rearrangement uses TRBV12-3 or TRBV12-4 and TRBJ2-4; possibly TRBD1 or TRBD2 for D (6 bases each). CDR3 DNA: TGTGCCAGCAGTCCCCCAGGGGCGGAGGGGAACATTCAGTACTTC. This translates into CASSPPGAEGNIQYF.